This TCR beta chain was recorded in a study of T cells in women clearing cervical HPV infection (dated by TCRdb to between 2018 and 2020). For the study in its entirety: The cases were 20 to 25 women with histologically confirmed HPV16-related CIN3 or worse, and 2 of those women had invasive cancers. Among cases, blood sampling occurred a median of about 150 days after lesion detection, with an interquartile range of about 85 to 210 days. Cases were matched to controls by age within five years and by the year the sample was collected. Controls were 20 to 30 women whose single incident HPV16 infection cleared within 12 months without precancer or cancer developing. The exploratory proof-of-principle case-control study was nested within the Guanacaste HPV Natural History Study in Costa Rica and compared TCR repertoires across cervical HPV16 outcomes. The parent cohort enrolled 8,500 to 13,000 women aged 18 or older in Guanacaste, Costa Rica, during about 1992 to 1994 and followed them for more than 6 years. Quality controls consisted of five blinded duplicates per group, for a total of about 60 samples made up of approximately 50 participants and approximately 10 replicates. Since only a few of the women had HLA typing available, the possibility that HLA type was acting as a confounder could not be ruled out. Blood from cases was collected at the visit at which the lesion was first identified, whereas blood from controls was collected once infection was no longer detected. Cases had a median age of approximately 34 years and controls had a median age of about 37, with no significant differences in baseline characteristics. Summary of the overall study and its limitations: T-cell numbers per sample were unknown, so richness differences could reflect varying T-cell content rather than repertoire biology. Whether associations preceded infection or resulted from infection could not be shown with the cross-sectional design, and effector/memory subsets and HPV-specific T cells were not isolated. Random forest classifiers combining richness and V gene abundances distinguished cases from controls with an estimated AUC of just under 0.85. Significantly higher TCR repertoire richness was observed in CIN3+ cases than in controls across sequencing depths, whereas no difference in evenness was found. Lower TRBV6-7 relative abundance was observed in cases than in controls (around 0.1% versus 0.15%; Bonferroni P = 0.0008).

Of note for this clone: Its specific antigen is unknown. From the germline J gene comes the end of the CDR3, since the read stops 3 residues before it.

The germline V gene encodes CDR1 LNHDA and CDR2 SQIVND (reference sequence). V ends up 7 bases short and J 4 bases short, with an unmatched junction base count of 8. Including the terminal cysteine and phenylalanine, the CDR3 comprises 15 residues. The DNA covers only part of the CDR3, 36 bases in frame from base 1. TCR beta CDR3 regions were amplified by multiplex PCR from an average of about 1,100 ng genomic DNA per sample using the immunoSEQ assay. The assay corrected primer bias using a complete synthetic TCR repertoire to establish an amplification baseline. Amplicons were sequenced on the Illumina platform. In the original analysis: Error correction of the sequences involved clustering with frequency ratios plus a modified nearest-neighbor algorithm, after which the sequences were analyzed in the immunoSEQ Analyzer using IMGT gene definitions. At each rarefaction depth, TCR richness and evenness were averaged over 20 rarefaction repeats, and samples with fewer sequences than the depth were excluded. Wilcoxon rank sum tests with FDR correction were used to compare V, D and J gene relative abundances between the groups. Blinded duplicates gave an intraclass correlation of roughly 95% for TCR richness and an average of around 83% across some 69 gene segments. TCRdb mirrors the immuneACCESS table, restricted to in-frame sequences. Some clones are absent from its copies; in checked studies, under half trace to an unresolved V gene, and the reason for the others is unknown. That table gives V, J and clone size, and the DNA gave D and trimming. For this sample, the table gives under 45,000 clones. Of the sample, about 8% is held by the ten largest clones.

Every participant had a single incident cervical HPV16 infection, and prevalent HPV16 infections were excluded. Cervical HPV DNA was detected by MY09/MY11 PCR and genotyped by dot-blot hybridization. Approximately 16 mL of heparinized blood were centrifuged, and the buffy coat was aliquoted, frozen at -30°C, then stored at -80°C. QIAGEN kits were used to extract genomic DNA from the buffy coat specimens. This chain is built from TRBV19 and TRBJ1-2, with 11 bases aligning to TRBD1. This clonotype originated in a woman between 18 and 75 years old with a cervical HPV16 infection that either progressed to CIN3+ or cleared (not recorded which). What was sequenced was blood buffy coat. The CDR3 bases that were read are TGTGCCAGTAAGGTCGGGGACAGGGGGATCTATGGC. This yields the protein CASKVGDRGIYG. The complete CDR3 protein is CASKVGDRGIYGYTF.